A selection of T cell receptor beta chains follows, all from one sample in a study of control samples from healthy donors and cancer patients. Here immunoSEQ multiplex PCR was the method, and the copy in TCRdb shows in-frame clones only, minus some. The sample includes around 100,000 clones, almost 90% of them seen just once. The material sequenced was blood. Receptors originate from a young man in good health. CDR3s include the opening cysteine and the closing phenylalanine or tryptophan. D genes are given only for firm matches. The size entry is marked missing in some rows and otherwise reads once, few, many or a size class.

abundance	v_gene	d_gene	j_gene	CDR3aa	CDR3nt
NA	TRBV7-9	NA	TRBJ1-5	CASSLAGLSNQPQHF	TGTGCCAGCAGCTTAGCCGGACTTAGCAATCAGCCCCAGCATTTT
NA	TRBV7-9	NA	TRBJ1-6	CASSLSGSYNSPLHF	TGTGCCAGCAGCTTGAGTGGGTCCTATAATTCACCCCTCCACTTT
NA	TRBV9	NA	TRBJ2-5	CASSVVGFGETQYF	TGTGCCAGCAGCGTAGTTGGGTTTGGGGAGACCCAGTACTTC
NA	TRBV5-4	NA	TRBJ2-1	CASSPNWVGVNEQFF	TGTGCCAGCAGCCCGAACTGGGTCGGGGTAAATGAGCAGTTCTTC
NA	TRBV28	NA	TRBJ1-6	CASSLLGPYNSPLHF	TGTGCCAGCAGTTTGTTAGGGCCCTATAATTCACCCCTCCACTTT
NA	TRBV7-3	NA	TRBJ2-2	CASSFTITGELFF	TGTGCCAGCAGCTTTACAATCACCGGGGAGCTGTTTTTT
NA	TRBV12-3/TRBV12-4	TRBD1	TRBJ2-7	CASRMTGSYEQYF	TGTGCCAGCAGGATGACAGGGTCCTACGAGCAGTACTTC
NA	TRBV15	NA	TRBJ2-1	CATSRGGSRRNEQFF	TGTGCCACCAGCAGAGGAGGGAGCAGAAGGAATGAGCAGTTCTTC
NA	TRBV5-4	NA	TRBJ2-7	CASSLGSDEQYF	TGTGCCAGCAGCTTGGGGTCTGACGAGCAGTACTTC
NA	TRBV5-5	NA	TRBJ2-1	CASSLEGEAYNEQFF	TGTGCCAGCAGCTTGGAGGGCGAAGCCTACAATGAGCAGTTCTTC
NA	TRBV11-3	TRBD2	TRBJ2-1	CASSLIGGSGGGEQFF	TGTGCCAGCAGCTTAATTGGCGGGAGTGGTGGAGGCGAGCAGTTCTTC
few	TRBV18	NA	TRBJ1-4	CASSPAGTNEKLFF	TGTGCCAGCTCACCTGCGGGGACCAATGAAAAACTGTTTTTT
NA	TRBV29-1	NA	TRBJ2-5	CSVEAAGWETQYF	TGCAGCGTTGAGGCCGCGGGTTGGGAGACCCAGTACTTC
NA	TRBV3-1/TRBV3-2	TRBD2	TRBJ2-7	CASSPSGVSEQYF	TGTGCCAGCAGCCCAAGCGGGGTCTCCGAGCAGTACTTC
NA	TRBV12-3/TRBV12-4	NA	TRBJ2-3	CASREQGTDTQYF	TGTGCCAGCAGGGAGCAGGGCACAGATACGCAGTATTTT
NA	TRBV7-3	NA	TRBJ2-3	CASSLSGFTDTQYF	TGTGCCAGCAGCTTGAGCGGCTTCACAGATACGCAGTATTTT
NA	TRBV7-3	TRBD2	TRBJ2-1	CASSLLAGSYNEQFF	TGTGCCAGCAGCTTACTAGCGGGTTCCTACAATGAGCAGTTCTTC
NA	TRBV18	NA	TRBJ1-2	CASSPRPAVSSYGYTF	TGTGCCAGCTCACCACGTCCCGCAGTATCTAGCTATGGCTACACCTTC
NA	TRBV15	NA	TRBJ2-7	CATSRHPPTSYEQYF	TGTGCCACCAGCAGACACCCGCCGACTTCCTACGAGCAGTACTTC
NA	TRBV27	TRBD1	TRBJ1-3	CASRPTGVGNTIYF	TGTGCCAGCAGACCCACAGGGGTCGGAAACACCATATATTTT
NA	TRBV7-9	NA	TRBJ2-5	CASNPGVGAGETQYF	TGTGCCAGCAACCCGGGGGTCGGGGCGGGAGAGACCCAGTACTTC
NA	TRBV15	NA	TRBJ1-4	CATSRDLLQASEKLFF	TGTGCCACCAGCAGAGATCTTTTACAGGCGAGTGAAAAACTGTTTTTT
few	TRBV9	NA	TRBJ2-5	CASSMTRGATQYF	TGTGCCAGCAGCATGACTAGGGGGGCGACCCAGTACTTC
NA	TRBV12-3/TRBV12-4	TRBD2	TRBJ2-1	CASRLAGREQFF	TGTGCCAGCAGACTAGCGGGGCGTGAGCAGTTCTTC
NA	TRBV10-3	TRBD1	TRBJ2-7	CAISQTGYTYEQYF	TGTGCCATCAGCCAGACAGGGTACACCTACGAGCAGTACTTC
NA	TRBV6-5	NA	TRBJ2-2	CASWPGQNTGELFF	TGTGCCAGCTGGCCGGGACAGAACACCGGGGAGCTGTTTTTT
NA	TRBV14	NA	TRBJ2-3	CASSPGLRTDTQYF	TGTGCCAGCAGTCCGGGACTCAGAACAGATACGCAGTATTTT
NA	TRBV11-2	TRBD2	TRBJ2-3	CASSSGLSSGFFSTDTQYF	TGTGCCAGCAGCTCCGGCCTTTCTAGCGGGTTCTTTAGCACAGATACGCAGTATTTT
NA	TRBV18	NA	TRBJ2-1	CASSPPGLGGANEQFF	TGTGCCAGCTCACCACCTGGGCTGGGGGGGGCCAATGAGCAGTTCTTC
once	TRBV28	NA	TRBJ2-7	CASSLNILSYTPYEQYF	TGTGCCAGCAGTTTAAATATTCTCAGCTACACGCCCTACGAGCAGTACTTC
once	TRBV29-1	NA	TRBJ2-6	CSVEVWDGSSGANVLTF	TGCAGCGTTGAAGTCTGGGACGGGAGCTCTGGGGCCAACGTCCTGACTTTC
NA	TRBV5-4	NA	TRBJ2-3	CASSGRSDTQYF	TGTGCCAGCAGCGGACGGTCAGATACGCAGTATTTT
NA	TRBV7-6	NA	TRBJ1-3	CASSSYTGTDDLWNTIYF	TGTGCCAGCAGCTCCTACACGGGTACTGACGATTTGTGGAACACCATATATTTT
NA	TRBV19	NA	TRBJ1-4	CASSIGRQLGEKLFF	TGTGCCAGTAGTATTGGCCGACAGCTTGGGGAAAAACTGTTTTTT
NA	TRBV19	NA	TRBJ2-7	CASSIQNSYEQYF	TGTGCCAGTAGTATACAGAACTCCTACGAGCAGTACTTC
NA	TRBV11-2	NA	TRBJ2-7	CASSLVAVTYEQYF	TGTGCCAGCAGCTTAGTTGCGGTAACCTACGAGCAGTACTTC
few	TRBV30	NA	TRBJ1-2	CAWGTHRFNF	TGTGCCTGGGGAACCCACAGGTTCAACTTC
NA	TRBV9	TRBD1	TRBJ1-1	CASSDRTGTENTEAFF	TGTGCCAGCAGCGACCGGACAGGGACGGAGAACACTGAAGCTTTCTTT
NA	TRBV11-2	TRBD2	TRBJ2-7	CASSLELAASYEQYF	TGTGCCAGCAGCTTAGAACTAGCGGCCTCCTACGAGCAGTACTTC
NA	TRBV5-5	NA	TRBJ1-6	CASSSSRSSYNSPLHF	TGTGCCAGCAGCTCCAGTCGGAGCTCCTATAATTCACCCCTCCACTTT
NA	TRBV2	NA	TRBJ1-2	CASRIGTVYGYTF	TGTGCCAGCAGGATAGGGACGGTTTATGGCTACACCTTC
NA	TRBV18	NA	TRBJ2-3	CASSLMEDLSTDTQYF	TGTGCCAGCTCCCTAATGGAGGATCTTAGCACAGATACGCAGTATTTT
NA	TRBV9	NA	TRBJ2-2	CASSVALRDAGELFF	TGTGCCAGCAGCGTAGCTTTGCGGGACGCCGGGGAGCTGTTTTTT
NA	TRBV5-8	NA	TRBJ2-3	CASSLGRPSTDTQYF	TGTGCCAGCAGCTTAGGGAGGCCTAGCACAGATACGCAGTATTTT
NA	TRBV30	TRBD2	TRBJ2-3	CAWSNTGTSGRSPDTQYF	TGTGCCTGGAGTAACACCGGGACTAGCGGGAGGTCCCCAGATACGCAGTATTTT
NA	TRBV15	NA	TRBJ2-5	CATSRLISQETQYF	TGTGCCACCAGCAGACTCATCAGCCAAGAGACCCAGTACTTC
NA	TRBV5-4	NA	TRBJ2-1	CASSLGQGGYNEQFF	TGTGCCAGCAGCTTGGGACAGGGAGGGTACAATGAGCAGTTCTTC
NA	TRBV7-2	NA	TRBJ1-4	CASSFYSDEKLFF	TGTGCCAGCAGCTTTTACAGCGATGAAAAACTGTTTTTT
NA	TRBV18	TRBD1	TRBJ1-5	CASSLGQGWQPQHF	TGTGCCAGCTCACTTGGACAGGGTTGGCAGCCCCAGCATTTT